This T cell receptor (beta chain) appears in the sequencing data of a study of control samples from healthy donors and cancer patients. Assay used: immunoSEQ multiplex PCR; TCRdb lists only in-frame clones, some missing. The table records 6,000 to 7,500 clones, around three quarters of them present only once. Germline V gene sequence: CDR1 GTSNPN, CDR2 SVGIG (reference sequence). The CDR3 has 14 amino acids. The V end was cut by 1 base, the J end by 2 bases, with 9 bases between. The source is a male donor with melanoma. The chain joins TRBV30 to TRBJ1-5; D is undetermined. Sequencing input: formalin-fixed, paraffin-embedded tissue. This CDR3 is CAWSERFGNQPQHF. Written as DNA, the CDR3 is TGTGCCTGGAGTGAGAGGTTCGGCAATCAGCCCCAGCATTTT.